This T cell receptor beta chain was identified in a study of Ad26.COV2.S vaccination and SARS-CoV-2 variants. Study at large: The COV1001 Ad26.COV2.S trial arm included the donor. Recipients of Ad26.COV2.S got it intramuscularly, once or twice 56 days apart.

Profiled with immunoSEQ multiplex PCR; TCRdb holds only in-frame clones, not every one. The sample lists about 240,000 clones; 88% were seen once. Concerning this clone: The antigen is unknown.

The treatment was: 15 to 20 received Ad26.COV2.S at low or high dose, single or two shots; 5 received placebo; per-sample allocation not given. Repertoires come from day 63 after the first vaccine or placebo injection. This adult donor, from Boston, was 18-55 years old. Points from the study as a whole: Total T cell responses may have been underestimated by the TCR breadth and depth analyses.

CDR1 SGHRS and CDR2 YFSETQ come from the germline V gene. The CDR3 totals 17 residues. The trim removed 0 bases at V and 1 base at J, leaving 5 bases unmatched. The chain carries TRBV5-1 and TRBJ2-5, with 11 positions matching TRBD2. The material sequenced was peripheral blood, taken in a trial of Ad26.COV2.S vaccine versus placebo. The origin of this receptor is a person between 18 and 60 years old who received the Ad26.COV2.S COVID-19 vaccine or a placebo. For the CDR3, the DNA is TGCGCCAGCAGCTTGGCCCCGGGACTAGCGGCCCAAGAGACCCAGTACTTC. Its translation is CASSLAPGLAAQETQYF. Using reference TRBV5-1 and TRBJ2-5 for the parts outside the CDR3, the full variable domain is KAGVTQTPRYLIKTRGQQVTLSCSPISGHRSVSWYQQTPGQGLQFLFEYFSETQRNKGNFPGRFSGRQFSNSRSEMNVSTLELGDSALYLCASSLAPGLAAQETQYFGPGTRLLVL.